This is a list of T cell receptor beta chains from one sample in a study of shared clonotypes between healthy human individuals. The table came from immunoSEQ multiplex PCR; TCRdb's copy has only in-frame clones and leaves some out. This table has about 650,000 clones, about 95% appearing once. Input material: naive CD8+ T cells sorted from blood. Receptors were obtained from a woman aged 25 to 45 in good health. CDR3s include the opening cysteine and the closing phenylalanine or tryptophan. A D gene is named only where the DNA matches it firmly.

CDR3aa: CASSFRRVRYEQYF
v_gene: TRBV28
d_gene: .
len: 14

CDR3aa: CASRQTGTSLPEEQFF
v_gene: TRBV7-9
d_gene: TRBD2
len: 16

CDR3aa: CASSQREYMNTEAFF
v_gene: TRBV11-3
d_gene: .
len: 15

CDR3aa: CASSLSIGGQPQHF
v_gene: TRBV27
d_gene: .
len: 14

CDR3aa: CASSESTGVNTEAFF
v_gene: TRBV10-1
d_gene: TRBD1
len: 15

CDR3aa: CASSPWTGVLYF
v_gene: TRBV4-1
d_gene: TRBD1
len: 12

CDR3aa: CASSHWREGDEQYF
v_gene: TRBV5-4
d_gene: TRBD2
len: 14

CDR3aa: CASCPDVAETPKGGEQYF
v_gene: TRBV28
d_gene: .
len: 18

CDR3aa: CASTDIDSGNSYTF
v_gene: TRBV7-9
d_gene: .
len: 14

CDR3aa: CASGLDRGLTEAFF
v_gene: TRBV2
d_gene: TRBD1
len: 14

CDR3aa: CASSLISRGAGGLEQFF
v_gene: TRBV28
d_gene: TRBD2
len: 17

CDR3aa: CASSRGPLGPFF
v_gene: TRBV11-2
d_gene: .
len: 12

CDR3aa: CASSIDSYNEQFF
v_gene: TRBV5-4
d_gene: .
len: 13

CDR3aa: CASSPRLLAGELFF
v_gene: TRBV4-1
d_gene: .
len: 14

CDR3aa: CASTTRQGSYEQYF
v_gene: TRBV27
d_gene: TRBD1
len: 14

CDR3aa: CASRAGSSYEQYF
v_gene: TRBV2
d_gene: .
len: 13

CDR3aa: CASSESLGTSGFYETQYF
v_gene: TRBV25-1
d_gene: TRBD2
len: 18

CDR3aa: CAISESADTQYF
v_gene: TRBV10-3
d_gene: .
len: 12

CDR3aa: CASSIGTGVVYEQFF
v_gene: TRBV6-1
d_gene: TRBD1
len: 15

CDR3aa: CASTLGEGPNGELFF
v_gene: TRBV4-2
d_gene: TRBD2
len: 15

CDR3aa: CASSFGRAVYEQYF
v_gene: TRBV7-9
d_gene: .
len: 14

CDR3aa: CSVEGGGGYEQYF
v_gene: TRBV29-1
d_gene: .
len: 13

CDR3aa: CASSLRKSYNEQFF
v_gene: TRBV6-1
d_gene: .
len: 14

CDR3aa: CANRTWDGDEQYF
v_gene: TRBV6-4
d_gene: .
len: 13

CDR3aa: CASSTGQGVSYEQYF
v_gene: TRBV19
d_gene: TRBD1
len: 15

CDR3aa: CASSLGGQGAQPQHF
v_gene: TRBV28
d_gene: TRBD1
len: 15

CDR3aa: CASSSQTGSQETQYF
v_gene: TRBV27
d_gene: TRBD1
len: 15

CDR3aa: CASSLSGLTSYEQYF
v_gene: TRBV27
d_gene: .
len: 15

CDR3aa: CASSPRGIRFTGELFF
v_gene: TRBV27
d_gene: .
len: 16

CDR3aa: CASSGDRGGSGYTF
v_gene: TRBV2
d_gene: TRBD1
len: 14

CDR3aa: CASSHGLADGEQYF
v_gene: TRBV5-4
d_gene: TRBD2
len: 14

CDR3aa: CASSPRGTYNEQFF
v_gene: TRBV7-2
d_gene: .
len: 14

CDR3aa: CASALAGPSSYNEQFF
v_gene: TRBV5-1
d_gene: .
len: 16

CDR3aa: CASSPRGGTYGNYEQYF
v_gene: TRBV7-6
d_gene: .
len: 17

CDR3aa: CASSLPPGMGTEAFF
v_gene: TRBV28
d_gene: .
len: 15

CDR3aa: CATSPTGEMNTEAFF
v_gene: TRBV15
d_gene: .
len: 15

CDR3aa: CASSLLGGYEQYF
v_gene: TRBV28
d_gene: .
len: 13

CDR3aa: CASSPVSRDTEAFF
v_gene: TRBV9
d_gene: .
len: 14

CDR3aa: CASSIQGSTEAFF
v_gene: TRBV19
d_gene: .
len: 13

CDR3aa: CASRDRYYGYTF
v_gene: TRBV28
d_gene: TRBD1
len: 12

CDR3aa: CASSLGPAEQYF
v_gene: TRBV5-6
d_gene: .
len: 12

CDR3aa: CASSPTSGNYEQYF
v_gene: TRBV18
d_gene: TRBD2
len: 14

CDR3aa: CASSFGGYDGYTF
v_gene: TRBV13
d_gene: .
len: 13

CDR3aa: CASRPNLYDYNEQFF
v_gene: TRBV27
d_gene: .
len: 15

CDR3aa: CASSPRTGGSYEQYF
v_gene: TRBV27
d_gene: TRBD2
len: 15

CDR3aa: CAISESTRSSTDTQYF
v_gene: TRBV10-3
d_gene: .
len: 16

CDR3aa: CASSQTGQGIYEQYF
v_gene: TRBV4-1
d_gene: TRBD1
len: 15

CDR3aa: CASSTTGELFF
v_gene: TRBV28
d_gene: .
len: 11

CDR3aa: CASSVGLAAPPGDEQFF
v_gene: TRBV9
d_gene: TRBD2
len: 17

CDR3aa: CASSVGPSGTTYEQYF
v_gene: TRBV7-2
d_gene: TRBD2
len: 16

CDR3aa: CSVERGTENQPQHF
v_gene: TRBV29-1
d_gene: .
len: 14

CDR3aa: CTSSQEKREPTDTQYF
v_gene: TRBV1
d_gene: .
len: 16

CDR3aa: CASSATGTFYEQYF
v_gene: TRBV27
d_gene: TRBD1
len: 14

CDR3aa: CASSLWGQVNEQFF
v_gene: TRBV7-6
d_gene: TRBD1
len: 14

CDR3aa: CASSAVGYRGAIKTYEQYF
v_gene: TRBV7-6
d_gene: TRBD1
len: 19

CDR3aa: CASSPRAGQATDTQYF
v_gene: TRBV7-9
d_gene: .
len: 16

CDR3aa: CASSLVGRVHEQFF
v_gene: TRBV5-6
d_gene: .
len: 14

CDR3aa: CASSLEREQETQYF
v_gene: TRBV11-2
d_gene: TRBD2
len: 14

CDR3aa: CASSLSGGNEKLFF
v_gene: TRBV5-1
d_gene: TRBD1
len: 14

CDR3aa: CASSSGKATYEQYF
v_gene: TRBV7-9
d_gene: .
len: 14